This TCR beta chain appears in the sequencing data of a study of T cell responses to AZD1222 COVID-19 vaccine. Study-wide findings and caveats: An increase in Spike-specific TCR breadth and depth was observed after two AZD1222 doses. Researchers took repertoire samples only after the peak T cell response had come.

A remark on this clone: Its antigen is as yet unknown.

Assay: immunoSEQ multiplex PCR; the TCRdb copy retains only in-frame clones and omits some. The sample shows under 150,000 clones, approximately 92% of them seen only once. V was trimmed by 3 bases and J by 5 bases, leaving 10 bases between them. CDR1 is KGHDR, CDR2 SFDVKD, per germline. The CDR3 extends over 14 amino acids. The TCR comes from an adult who received the AZD1222 COVID-19 vaccine. Here the sequenced sample was peripheral blood, taken 28 days after the second AZD1222 dose. The J gene is TRBJ2-1, the V gene TRBV24-1, with D possibly TRBD2 on 5 matching bases. The CDR3 sequence: CATSDPGIHNEQFF. The CDR3 coding sequence is TGTGCCACCAGTGATCCCGGGATCCACAATGAGCAGTTCTTC.